This entry lists 18 T cell receptor beta chains sequenced from one sample in a study of T cell responses to AZD1222 COVID-19 vaccine. The protocol was immunoSEQ multiplex PCR, while the TCRdb copy is restricted to in-frame clones and leaves out a portion. The table has 55,000 to 60,000 clones, 75% to 90% seen once. The sample here was peripheral blood, taken on day 0 of MenACWY control vaccination. The receptor source for this set is an adult in good health.

The CDR3 DNA is TGTGCCTGGAGTGTACAACGACGGAACTATGGCTACACCTTC. Encoded protein: CAWSVQRRNYGYTF. The V call is TRBV30, the J call TRBJ1-2; no definite D call. Germline V gene data show CDR1 as GTSNPN and CDR2 as SVGIG (reference sequence). The CDR3 is made up of 14 amino acids. V was shortened by 0 bases and J by 2 bases, with 10 bases between the two germline ends. Supplemented by reference TRBV30 and TRBJ1-2, the full variable domain reads SQTIHQWPATLVQPVGSPLSLECTVEGTSNPNLYWYRQAAGRGLQLLFYSVGIGQISSEVPQNLSASRPQDRQFILSSKKLLLSDSGFYLCAWSVQRRNYGYTFGSGTRLTVV.

The rearrangement joins TRBV28 to TRBJ1-4; TRBD1 matches 7 bases. V lost 6 bases and J lost 7; bases outside the gene matches: 8. Germline-derived CDR1 and CDR2 are MDHEN and SYDVKM. The CDR3 has 14 amino acids. The CDR3 nucleotides are TGTGCCAGCAGCATAGGACAGGACGGTGAAAAACTGTTTTTT. Translating gives CASSIGQDGEKLFF.

This clone occurred once. V gene TRBV19 combines with J gene TRBJ2-1, with 12 bases identical to TRBD2. CDR1 and CDR2 (germline): LNHDA, SQIVND (reference sequence). V was pared by 5 bases and J by 8 bases, with 7 bases of the junction left unmatched. The CDR3 consists of 15 residues. CDR3 residues: CASSRKTSGGDEQFF. CDR3 nucleotides: TGTGCCAGTAGTCGCAAGACTAGCGGGGGAGATGAGCAGTTCTTC.

This chain links TRBV6-5 with TRBJ2-7, with 8 bases that match TRBD1. Germline loops: CDR1 MNHEY, CDR2 SVGAGI. V was clipped by 4 bases and J by 1 base; unmatched bases: 6. CDR3 size: 15 residues. Here the CDR3 DNA reads TGTGCCAGCAGTTTACAGGGGGGTCCTTCCTACGAGCAGTACTTC. Translated, it gives CASSLQGGPSYEQYF.

The rearrangement joins TRBV7-2 to TRBJ1-5; D might be TRBD1 (6 bases). This CDR3 is 14 amino acids long. CDR1 and CDR2 (germline): SGHTA, FQGNSA. V was trimmed by 5 bases and J by 3 bases, leaving 11 bases between them. The chain's CDR3 is CASSAGANNQPQHF. CDR3 DNA: TGTGCCAGCAGCGCAGGGGCCAACAATCAGCCCCAGCATTTT.

The chain has TRBV7-6 and TRBJ2-5, with 11 bases that match TRBD2. After removal of 5 bases from V and 2 bases from J, the junction contained 7 bases not matched to a gene. The CDR3 runs to 16 residues. Germline CDR1 SGHVS, CDR2 FNYEAQ. CDR3 sequence: CASSLASGRRQETQYF. DNA for the CDR3: TGTGCCAGCAGCCTCGCTAGCGGGAGGCGGCAAGAGACCCAGTACTTC.

This chain uses TRBV28 with TRBJ2-1; D might be TRBD2 (6 bases). The CDR3 runs 14 residues. Trimming removed 7 bases from V and 7 bases from J, with 17 bases in between. The germline V gene encodes CDR1 MDHEN and CDR2 SYDVKM. CDR3 sequence (DNA): TGTGCCAGCAAACCGGGACTGGCTGGGAATGAGCAGTTCTTC. Translation: CASKPGLAGNEQFF.

The chain carries TRBV4-1 and TRBJ2-1, with 9 nucleotides matching TRBD2. Germline CDR1 MGHRA, CDR2 YSYEKL. Trimming removed 0 bases from V and 0 bases from J; junction bases left unmatched: 9. The CDR3 covers 19 residues. CDR3 residues: CASSQDPAGGSRSYNEQFF. Written as DNA, the CDR3 is TGCGCCAGCAGCCAAGATCCAGCGGGAGGCTCCCGCTCCTACAATGAGCAGTTCTTC.

This chain links TRBV7-9 with TRBJ2-5, with D possibly being TRBD2 (6 bases). Per germline, CDR1 SEHNR and CDR2 FQNEAQ (reference sequence). The CDR3 has 18 amino acids. The ends were cut back, 5 bases at V and 2 bases at J, with 24 bases in the middle. The CDR3 DNA reads as TGTGCCAGCAGCCGGAACCCAGGAGGGCCTATGGGGCAAGAGACCCAGTACTTC. Encoded protein: CASSRNPGGPMGQETQYF.

This sequence joins TRBV28 and TRBJ2-1, with 7 positions matching TRBD2. Trimming cost V 3 bases and J 6 bases; bases outside gene matches: 8. Per the germline V gene, CDR1 is MDHEN and CDR2 is SYDVKM. CDR3 length: 15 residues. Written as DNA, the CDR3 is TGTGCCAGCAGTTTGGGCGGGAGCACGGTCAATGAGCAGTTCTTC. Protein: CASSLGGSTVNEQFF.

The chain carries TRBV6-1 and TRBJ1-6, with D possibly matching TRBD1 (5 bases). Germline V gives CDR1 MNHNS, CDR2 SASEGT. The CDR3 covers 16 residues. Between the trimmed V and J ends, which lost 0 bases and 4 bases, there was a span of 10 bases. The CDR3 nucleotides read TGTGCCAGCAGTGAAGCGGGGGGTGATTATAATTCACCCCTCCACTTT. It specifies CASSEAGGDYNSPLHF.

The chain joins TRBV28 to TRBJ2-7; TRBD2 is a possible D gene (5 bases). CDR1 is MDHEN and CDR2 is SYDVKM in the germline V gene. This CDR3 comprises 13 residues. With 6 bases removed from V and 5 bases from J, the gap between germline ends came to 14 bases. CDR3 amino acids: CASSPPARDEQYF. The DNA for the CDR3 is TGTGCCAGCAGCCCCCCGGCGCGGGACGAGCAGTACTTC.

This chain links TRBV4-3 with TRBJ2-7; TRBD2 agrees at 7 bases. Losses at the gene ends were 0 bases for V and 4 bases for J; bases not matched to a gene: 12. Germline V gene data show CDR1 as LGHNA and CDR2 as YSLEER. The CDR3 length is 17 residues. The CDR3 DNA reads as TGCGCCAGCAGCCAAGAAGCGGTCCCTAGCGGAGGGTACGAGCAGTACTTC. Translation gives CASSQEAVPSGGYEQYF.

The chain recombines TRBV29-1 with TRBJ1-1, with D possibly being TRBD1 (5 bases). V lost 7 bases, J lost 4 bases, and 10 bases lay in between. The germline V gene encodes CDR1 SQVTM and CDR2 ANQGSEA. This CDR3 spans 11 amino acids. The CDR3 nucleotides read TGCAGCGGGGGCGTAGTCACTGAAGCTTTCTTT. Protein product: CSGGVVTEAFF. Complete variable domain (other parts from reference TRBV29-1 and TRBJ1-1): SAVISQKPSRDICQRGTSLTIQCQVDSQVTMMFWYRQQPGQSLTLIATANQGSEATYESGFVIDKFPISRPNLTFSTLTVSNMSPEDSSIYLCSGGVVTEAFFGQGTRLTVV.

The chain carries TRBV7-8 and TRBJ2-6, with 7 bases that match TRBD2. The CDR3 contains 19 residues. Germline CDR1 reads SGHVS; CDR2 reads FQNEAQ. V was pared by 5 bases and J by 0 bases, with 13 bases of the junction left unmatched. This CDR3 is CASSPQATGGFSGANVLTF. CDR3 nucleotides: TGTGCCAGCAGCCCGCAGGCGACGGGAGGATTCTCTGGGGCCAACGTCCTGACTTTC.

The chain uses TRBV29-1 and TRBJ1-2; tentative D call: TRBD1 (5 bases). V dropped 7 bases and J dropped 2 bases, with 17 bases sitting between them. Germline lookup yields CDR1 SQVTM and CDR2 ANQGSEA. This CDR3 is 14 amino acids long. CDR3 sequence reads: CSARSGGGNYGYTF. DNA for the CDR3: TGCAGCGCCCGCTCAGGTGGGGGAAACTATGGCTACACCTTC.

The DNA of the CDR3 is TGTGCCAGCAGCCACGGGACTAGCGGGAGGGGAGAGACCCAGTACTTC. This translates into CASSHGTSGRGETQYF. The genes are TRBV21-1 and TRBJ2-5; TRBD2 reflects the table's D call only, with no check against the DNA. TRBV21-1 is given as a pseudogene. The length of the CDR3 is 16 residues.

The chain couples TRBV11-3 to TRBJ2-6; perhaps TRBD1 as D (5 bases). The CDR3 has 14 amino acids. Germline V gene sequence: CDR1 SGHNT, CDR2 YENEEA. Trimming took off 5 bases at V and 2 bases at J, with 7 bases between the two ends. This CDR3 is CASSQTAGANVLTF. In nucleotides, the CDR3 is TGTGCCAGCAGCCAGACAGCTGGGGCCAACGTCCTGACTTTC.